These T cell receptor beta chains were read from a single sample in a study of blood T cells in healthy people across ages. Using its own MiXCR run on the 5' RACE reads, TCRdb lists one record per CDR3 protein. The table has over 1,200,000 distinct CDR3 sequences, 59% seen once. Material: blood. The source of these receptors is a man between 18 and 29 years old in good health. The CDR3 runs from the conserved cysteine through the conserved F or W. D genes are given only for firm matches. The listing skips clone size in some rows; elsewhere it reads once, few, many or a size class.

d_gene	abundance	v_gene	j_gene	CDR3aa	CDR3nt
.	.	TRBV7-2	TRBJ2-5	CASSFGTIKETQYF	TGTGCCAGCAGCTTCGGGACAATTAAAGAGACCCAGTACTTC
TRBD2	.	TRBV6-2/TRBV6-3	TRBJ2-7	CASNFRHREDEQYF	TGTGCCAGCAATTTTAGACACCGGGAGGACGAGCAGTACTTC
.	.	TRBV7-8	TRBJ2-7	CASSTRGVQFYEQYF	TGTGCCAGCTCAACCCGGGGCGTTCAGTTCTACGAGCAGTACTTC
TRBD2	.	TRBV25-1	TRBJ2-5	CASAALAGADEQYF	TGTGCCAGCGCCGCACTAGCGGGAGCAGATGAGCAGTACTTC
.	.	TRBV20-1	TRBJ2-5	CSARGAGSSETQYF	TGCAGTGCTAGAGGCGCGGGATCCTCGGAGACCCAGTACTTC
.	few	TRBV21-1	TRBJ1-2	CASSKVKDSRRNYGYTF	TGTGCCAGCAGCAAAGTTAAGGACAGTAGACGAAACTATGGCTACACCTTC
.	once	TRBV10-3	TRBJ1-2	CASTKTAVGVGGYTF	TGTGCCAGCACCAAGACAGCGGTCGGTGTCGGTGGCTACACCTTC
.	.	TRBV20-1	TRBJ2-1	CSATTGGRSYNEQFF	TGCAGTGCTACGACCGGCGGTCGTTCCTACAATGAGCAGTTCTTC
TRBD1	many	TRBV3-1	TRBJ1-5	CASSQDLTGGQPQHF	TGTGCCAGCAGCCAAGATCTGACAGGGGGGCAGCCCCAGCATTTT
.	.	TRBV4-1	TRBJ1-2	CASSQVQGLGLYGYTF	TGCGCCAGCAGCCAGGTGCAGGGGCTGGGACTGTATGGCTACACCTTC
TRBD1	once	TRBV7-9	TRBJ2-7	CASSSMGQEYEQYF	TGTGCCAGCAGCTCGATGGGACAGGAATACGAGCAGTACTTC
TRBD2	once	TRBV20-1	TRBJ2-7	CSASDTSGGSPFYEQYF	TGCAGTGCTAGTGATACTAGCGGGGGGTCCCCCTTCTACGAGCAGTACTTC
.	.	TRBV12-3/TRBV12-4	TRBJ2-5	CASSFAGNDLDEQYF	TGTGCCAGCAGCTTTGCGGGCAACGACCTCGATGAGCAGTACTTC
TRBD2	.	TRBV28	TRBJ2-1	CASSFQLAEISEQFF	TGTGCCAGCAGTTTTCAACTAGCGGAAATCTCCGAGCAGTTCTTC
TRBD1	.	TRBV4-1	TRBJ2-7	CASSQKDRAHEQYF	TGCGCCAGCAGCCAAAAGGACAGGGCCCACGAGCAGTACTTC
.	few	TRBV12-3/TRBV12-4	TRBJ1-3	CASWTVGDTIYF	TGTGCCAGCTGGACAGTCGGAGACACCATATATTTT
TRBD2	few	TRBV5-5	TRBJ2-1	CASSPGLQTYNEQFF	TGTGCCAGCAGCCCGGGACTACAAACCTACAATGAGCAGTTCTTC
.	.	TRBV5-1	TRBJ2-3	CASSSATSLDTQYF	TGCGCCAGCAGCTCGGCGACTAGTCTAGATACGCAGTATTTT
.	once	TRBV24-1	TRBJ1-1	CATSDPRQAAEAFF	TGTGCCACCAGTGACCCTCGGCAGGCGGCTGAAGCTTTCTTT
.	.	TRBV6-5	TRBJ2-5	CASSFTKGRETQYF	TGTGCCAGCAGTTTCACAAAAGGGCGAGAGACCCAGTACTTC
TRBD1	.	TRBV7-9	TRBJ1-1	CASSRRGQGGTEAFF	TGTGCCAGCAGCCGTCGTGGACAGGGCGGCACTGAAGCTTTCTTT
TRBD2	few	TRBV20-1	TRBJ2-3	CSATGLAGSDTQYF	TGCAGTGCTACGGGACTAGCGGGATCAGATACGCAGTATTTT